Following are 10 T cell receptor beta chains from one sample sequenced in a study of T cell responses to AZD1222 COVID-19 vaccine. Sequencing used immunoSEQ multiplex PCR; TCRdb keeps in-frame clones, though not all of them. The sample consists of tens of thousands of clones, around 88% of them appearing once. The specimen comprised peripheral blood, sampled 28 days after the second AZD1222 dose. All receptors derive from an adult who received the AZD1222 COVID-19 vaccine.

This chain joins TRBV15 and TRBJ2-4; D might be TRBD1 (5 bases). CDR1 LNHNV and CDR2 YYDKDF come from the germline V gene (reference sequence). V was cut by 0 bases and J by 5 bases, with 8 bases left in between. The CDR3 is 14 residues long. The CDR3: CATSRDTGQNIQYF. In DNA form, the CDR3 reads TGTGCCACCAGCAGAGATACAGGACAAAACATTCAGTACTTC.

Written as DNA, the CDR3 is TGCGCCAGCAGTGGGACCGTGACTCTCACAGATACGCAGTATTTT. Translated, it gives CASSGTVTLTDTQYF. V and J are TRBV10-1 and TRBJ2-3; no clear D. Germline V gene sequence: CDR1 WNHNN, CDR2 SYGVQD (reference sequence). Trimming left V 4 bases short and J 2 bases short, with 13 bases between. The CDR3 is made up of 15 amino acids.

This rearrangement joins TRBV5-6 to TRBJ2-7; 7 bases map to TRBD1. The CDR3 contains 15 residues. V gave up 2 bases and J gave up 5 bases; unmatched junction bases: 10. CDR1 SGHDT and CDR2 YYEEEE come from the germline V gene. CDR3 amino acids: CASSFFGDSTNEQYF. CDR3 sequence (DNA): TGTGCCAGCAGCTTCTTTGGGGACAGCACAAACGAGCAGTACTTC.

V is TRBV5-3 and J is TRBJ2-1, with D possibly TRBD1 on 6 matching bases. TRBV5-3 is placed among ORFs of uncertain function. CDR3 size: 18 residues. Trimming removed 0 bases at V and 0 bases at J, with 16 bases between. The CDR3 region is CARSLVLLDSDSYNEQFF. CDR3 DNA sequence: TGTGCCAGAAGCTTGGTATTATTGGACAGTGACTCCTACAATGAGCAGTTCTTC.

The J gene is TRBJ2-2, the V gene TRBV5-1, with D uncertain. The CDR3 has 15 residues. CDR1 is SGHRS and CDR2 is YFSETQ in the germline V gene. Trimming pared 0 bases from V and 4 bases from J, leaving 10 bases between. CDR3 coding DNA: TGCGCCAGCAGCTTGGCCTTCGGACGCACCGGGGAGCTGTTTTTT. Translation: CASSLAFGRTGELFF.

This clone was found a few times. This chain joins TRBV19 and TRBJ1-5, with D unclear. This CDR3 is built from 12 residues. Germline-derived CDR1 and CDR2 are LNHDA and SQIVND (reference sequence). The V end lost 7 bases, the J end lost 2 bases, and 6 bases lay between the germline ends. CDR3 nucleotides: TGTGCCAGTACGGGTCGCAATCAGCCCCAGCATTTT. Residues: CASTGRNQPQHF. Together with reference TRBV19 and TRBJ1-5, the CDR3 gives the full variable domain: DGGITQSPKYLFRKEGQNVTLSCEQNLNHDAMYWYRQDPGQGLRLIYYSQIVNDFQKGDIAEGYSVSREKKESFPLTVTSAQKNPTAFYLCASTGRNQPQHFGDGTRLSIL.

The gene calls are TRBV19 and TRBJ2-2, with D hard to call. The germline V gene has CDR1 LNHDA and CDR2 SQIVND (reference sequence). CDR3 length: 14 amino acids. Trimming shortened V by 1 base and J by 1 base, and 4 bases separated the two germline ends. DNA for the CDR3: TGTGCCAGTAGTATAGGAAAGAACACCGGGGAGCTGTTTTTT. Its translation is CASSIGKNTGELFF.

The chain has TRBV5-6 and TRBJ1-2; TRBD1 is a possible D gene (5 bases). Trimming removed 2 bases from V and 0 bases from J, with 11 bases in between. Germline lookup yields CDR1 SGHDT and CDR2 YYEEEE. The CDR3 contains 15 residues. This chain's CDR3 is CASSFPRAPNYGYTF. The CDR3 DNA follows: TGTGCCAGCAGCTTCCCCAGGGCCCCTAACTATGGCTACACCTTC.

This clone appeared a single time. The rearrangement uses TRBV6-2 or TRBV6-3 and TRBJ2-3; D is undetermined. Trimming took off 2 bases at V and 3 bases at J, with 12 bases between the two ends. The CDR3 is 15 residues long. CDR1 is MNHEY and CDR2 is SVGEGT in the germline V gene. The CDR3 loop reads CASSYNGIRTDTQYF. The CDR3 DNA reads TGTGCCAGCAGTTACAATGGAATACGGACAGATACGCAGTATTTT.

The J gene is TRBJ2-7, the V gene TRBV7-3; 9 bases are shared with TRBD1. Germline V lookup: CDR1 SGHTA, CDR2 FQGTGA. The V and J ends lost 5 bases and 5 bases, in that order; junction bases with no gene match: 13. The CDR3 runs 16 residues. The CDR3 nucleotides read TGTGCCAGCAGCAGAATGGGACAGGGAATCGGAAACGAGCAGTACTTC. Residues: CASSRMGQGIGNEQYF.